This T cell receptor beta chain was captured in a study of CD8+CD57+ T cells in acquired aplastic anemia. General study findings and limits: Found in both controls and patients were approximately 30 CD8+ CDR3 sequences.

This clonotype was detected ten times or more. The antigen remains unidentified. Genomic DNA, serving as template, underwent TCR beta VDJ and CDR3 profiling. TCRdb independently ran MiXCR on the reads; one entry per CDR3 protein. The profile shows fewer than 250,000 distinct CDR3 sequences, roughly half of them singletons. V shed 2 bases and J 3 bases; nucleotides not matched to a gene: 5. The CDR3 spans 17 residues. Germline V gives CDR1 MNHEY, CDR2 SVGAGI. The chain couples TRBV6-5 to TRBJ1-6, with 9 bases aligning to TRBD1. The sequence derives from a human donor in good health, serving as a control. Material for sequencing was sorted CD4+, CD8+, or CD8+CD57+ T cells (not recorded which) from PBMCs. The DNA of the CDR3 is TGTGCCAGCAGTTACCGGGGGACAGGGCACTATAATTCACCCCTCCACTTT. Translation: CASSYRGTGHYNSPLHF.